This TCR beta chain was sequenced for a study of blood T cell repertoires in COVID-19. Study summary: Collection of acute and convalescent COVID-19 samples took place in the United States, Italy and Spain. The cDNA or gDNA used as material had been derived from T cells, B-cell-depleted T cells, or PBMCs.

The CDR3 contains 13 residues. Germline CDR1 is GTSNPN and CDR2 is SVGIG (reference sequence). V lost 7 bases, J lost 4 bases, and 16 bases lay in between. This study enrolled people aged about 18 to 100 from 20 to 25 US geographic areas. Participants had their cohort set by participant-reported clinical history. Here immunoSEQ multiplex PCR was the method, and the copy in TCRdb shows in-frame clones only, minus some. The table includes 150,000 to 200,000 clones, roughly 87% detected once. This sequence was found in a human donor with acute COVID-19. The donor label of this sample is uncertain. The sample comprised PBMCs or T cells enriched from blood (not recorded which). The chain recombines TRBV30 with TRBJ1-2, with D possibly TRBD1 on 6 matching bases. The CDR3 loop is CALLGGGGYGYTF. The DNA of the CDR3 is TGTGCCTTGCTGGGAGGGGGAGGCTATGGCTACACCTTC.